This TCR beta chain appears in the sequencing data of a study of response to subunit inactivated influenza vaccine. This clonotype was picked up a small number of times. The antigen is unknown. The germline V gene encodes CDR1 ENHRY and CDR2 SYGVKD. J lost 5 bases, V lost 8 bases, and 3 bases had no gene match. The CDR3 has 12 residues. TCRdb re-called the RT-PCR reads through MiXCR, storing one row per CDR3 protein. The table lists a few hundred thousand distinct CDR3 sequences, approximately 15% of them singletons. Findings and caveats of the study: New T cells are recruited in small numbers by each seasonal influenza vaccination, according to the authors' suggestion.

The rearrangement links TRBV10-3 to TRBJ1-5, with TRBD1 matching over 7 bases. This clonotype originated in a man between 45 and 60 years old who received an inactivated influenza vaccine. The input for sequencing was PBMCs from blood, taken about 11 days after vaccination. DNA of the CDR3: TGTGCCATCGGACAGGACGATCAGCCCCAGCATTTT. Its protein product is CAIGQDDQPQHF.